This entry lists 21 T cell receptor beta chains sequenced from one sample in a study of cytomegalovirus exposure and HLA in healthy donors. The primer mix had 60 Vbeta and 13 Jbeta primers. TCRdb keeps only in-frame clones here, not all; method: immunoSEQ multiplex PCR. The data contain around 160,000 clones, about 75% of them singletons. Input material: PBMCs. These receptors were obtained from a male donor in good health and CMV-seronegative.

The CDR3 protein is CASSFGGTGFYEQYF. CDR3 DNA: TGTGCCAGCAGTTTTGGAGGGACAGGGTTCTACGAGCAGTACTTC. V and J are TRBV28 and TRBJ2-7, with 9 bases aligning to TRBD1. This CDR3 has 15 residues. Per the germline V gene, CDR1 is MDHEN and CDR2 is SYDVKM. After removal of 3 bases from V and 3 bases from J, the junction contained 6 bases not matched to a gene.

This clone has just one count. This chain connects TRBV27 to TRBJ2-3; D ambiguous. V lost 6 bases and J lost 1, with 8 bases in between. The CDR3 is 13 residues long. CDR1 and CDR2 from the germline V gene are MNHEY and SMNVEV (reference sequence). The CDR3 spells CASSTRRTDTQYF. DNA of the CDR3: TGTGCCAGCAGCACACGCCGCACAGATACGCAGTATTTT.

This chain links TRBV4-1 with TRBJ1-2; D uncertain. V shed 10 bases and J shed 1 base, with 22 bases lying between them. Germline CDR1 and CDR2: MGHRA and YSYEKL. The CDR3 contains 16 residues. The CDR3 bases are TGCGCCACCAGTTCCACCCGCCGAGGGCTTAACTATGGCTACACCTTC. Amino acid sequence: CATSSTRRGLNYGYTF.

This clone was observed a handful of times. This chain connects TRBV7-9 to TRBJ2-1; D remains unclear. V was trimmed by 2 bases and J by 4 bases, leaving 12 bases between them. CDR1 and CDR2 from the germline V gene are SEHNR and FQNEAQ (reference sequence). The CDR3 extends over 15 amino acids. CDR3 in DNA: TGTGCCAGCAGCTTACTAGTCGAAATTTACAATGAGCAGTTCTTC. It codes for CASSLLVEIYNEQFF.

The chain recombines TRBV6-5 with TRBJ2-3; maybe TRBD2 (6 bases). Per the germline V gene, CDR1 is MNHEY and CDR2 is SVGAGI. The CDR3 runs to 13 residues. V lost 2 bases to trimming and J lost 5 bases, with 8 bases between them. The CDR3 region has the DNA TGTGCCAGCAGTTACGGGAGGAGAGATACGCAGTATTTT. Translating gives CASSYGRRDTQYF.

The J gene is TRBJ1-4, the V gene TRBV27; 8 bases align to TRBD1. The CDR3 contains 15 residues. With 1 base clipped from V and 4 bases from J, the junction kept 2 bases outside the gene matches. The V gene's germline CDR1 is MNHEY and CDR2 SMNVEV (reference sequence). CDR3 coding DNA: TGTGCCAGCAGTTTATTACAGGGGGGTAATGAAAAACTGTTTTTT. It translates to CASSLLQGGNEKLFF.

The chain has TRBV5-1 and TRBJ2-3; possible D gene TRBD1, 6 bases. In germline, CDR1 is SGHRS, CDR2 YFSETQ. The V end was cut by 4 bases, the J end by 5 bases, with 20 bases between. This CDR3 is 16 amino acids long. CDR3 DNA: TGCGCCAGCAGCCCGTCCCGGGACACCCGCGGAGATACGCAGTATTTT. Amino acids: CASSPSRDTRGDTQYF.

The V call is TRBV5-4, the J call TRBJ1-2; D unresolved. The germline V gene has CDR1 SGHNT and CDR2 YYREEE (reference sequence). The CDR3 is made up of 15 amino acids. V was cut by 3 bases and J by 0 bases, with 12 bases left in between. The CDR3 bases are TGTGCCAGCAGCTCCCCGACGGGTTCTAACTATGGCTACACCTTC. The encoded protein is CASSSPTGSNYGYTF.

V gene TRBV2 combines with J gene TRBJ1-2, with D possibly being TRBD1 (6 bases). Germline CDR1 SNHLY, CDR2 FYNNEI. This CDR3 has 15 residues. Trimming cost V 0 bases and J 4 bases, with 12 bases left between them. CDR3 coding DNA: TGTGCCAGCAGTGAAGCGGGAGGGGGGCCCTATGGCTACACCTTC. Protein product: CASSEAGGGPYGYTF.

The rearrangement uses TRBV7-9 and TRBJ1-1; D is possibly TRBD1 (5 bases). CDR3 length: 15 amino acids. The germline V gene has CDR1 SEHNR and CDR2 FQNEAQ (reference sequence). Trimming took off 5 bases at V and 4 bases at J, with 17 bases between the two ends. CDR3 in DNA: TGTGCCAGCAGCCCCTGGCAGGGTTTCCGCACTGAAGCTTTCTTT. This gives the protein CASSPWQGFRTEAFF.

This clone was found a few times. CDR3 protein: CASSSGRNRGYEQYF. For the CDR3, the DNA is TGTGCCAGCTCGTCCGGGCGAAACAGGGGCTACGAGCAGTACTTC. The genes are TRBV18 and TRBJ2-7; 7 bases fit TRBD1. CDR3 length equals 15 residues. The J segment lost 3 bases and the V segment lost 6 bases, leaving 11 bases of the junction unmatched. Germline V gene data show CDR1 as KGHSH and CDR2 as LQKENI.

The chain has TRBV27 and TRBJ1-4, with D hard to call. V was pared by 0 bases and J by 8 bases, with 7 bases between. The CDR3 is 13 residues long. Germline V gene sequence: CDR1 MNHEY, CDR2 SMNVEV (reference sequence). The CDR3 is CASSLSLEEKLFF. CDR3 DNA: TGTGCCAGCAGTTTATCGTTAGAAGAAAAACTGTTTTTT.

This clone was counted only a few times. The chain combines TRBV6-5 with TRBJ2-2, with D perhaps matching TRBD2 (5 bases). V was cut by 8 bases and J by 3 bases, with 16 bases left in between. The V gene's germline CDR1 is MNHEY and CDR2 SVGAGI. This CDR3 is 15 amino acids long. The CDR3 nucleotides are TGTGCCAGCTCACCACGACACGGGGACACCGGGGAGCTGTTTTTT. It is translated as CASSPRHGDTGELFF.

This chain links TRBV5-1 with TRBJ2-1; 9 nucleotides match TRBD2. There are 16 residues in the CDR3. Looked up from germline, CDR1 is SGHRS and CDR2 is YFSETQ. The trim removed 3 bases at V and 6 bases at J, leaving 10 bases unmatched. CDR3 nucleotide sequence: TGCGCCAGCAGCTCGGGCCGGCGGGAGGGAGGCAATGAGCAGTTCTTC. Its protein is CASSSGRREGGNEQFF.

A word on this clone: Distinct nucleotide sequences in the sample also encode this CDR3. As DNA, the CDR3 is TGTGCCAGCAGCTCGGGGAGGACTGAAGCTTTCTTT. Translated, it gives CASSSGRTEAFF. The chain recombines TRBV7-6 with TRBJ1-1, with unresolved D. The V gene's germline CDR1 is SGHVS and CDR2 FNYEAQ. V lost 4 bases to trimming and J lost 5 bases, with 8 bases between them. CDR3 length: 12 amino acids.

This clone has a single count. The genes are TRBV9 and TRBJ2-7, with TRBD2 matching over 8 bases. CDR1 is SGDLS, CDR2 YYNGEE, per germline. Trimming took 0 bases from V and 4 from J; bases not matched to a gene: 6. This CDR3 has 15 residues. The CDR3 DNA reads as TGTGCCAGCAGCGTAGAAGCGGGAGAAGGATACGAGCAGTACTTC. Protein: CASSVEAGEGYEQYF.

The chain has TRBV28 and TRBJ2-2, with 8 nucleotides matching TRBD2. The CDR3 spans 16 residues. CDR1 and CDR2 (germline): MDHEN, SYDVKM. The V segment lost 6 bases and the J segment 5 bases; nucleotides outside the gene matches: 11. The CDR3 here is CASRTTGRAGTGELFF. The CDR3 bases are TGTGCCAGCAGAACTACCGGGAGGGCCGGGACCGGGGAGCTGTTTTTT.

In this sample, this clone turned up once. The chain's CDR3 is CASSLEGGDYNEQFF. In DNA, the CDR3 is TGCGCCAGCAGCTTGGAAGGGGGAGATTACAATGAGCAGTTCTTC. The V call is TRBV5-1, the J call TRBJ2-1; D possibly corresponds to TRBD1 (6 bases). Germline CDR1 is SGHRS and CDR2 is YFSETQ. With 0 bases removed from V and 4 bases from J, the gap between germline ends came to 11 bases. There are 15 residues in the CDR3.

The J gene is TRBJ2-1, the V gene TRBV7-3; 12 bases agree with TRBD2. This CDR3 comprises 15 residues. J was trimmed by 4 bases and V by 5 bases; bases with no gene match: 3. Germline lookup yields CDR1 SGHTA and CDR2 FQGTGA. DNA of the CDR3: TGTGCCAGCAGCGGGGGACTAGCGGGTTACAATGAGCAGTTCTTC. It translates to CASSGGLAGYNEQFF.

This clone was seen once. The chain has TRBV6-5 and TRBJ1-6, with TRBD1 matching over 8 bases. Germline loops: CDR1 MNHEY, CDR2 SVGAGI. V lost 7 bases to trimming and J lost 9 bases; unmatched junction nucleotides: 8. The CDR3 is 14 amino acids. The CDR3 loop reads CASISGQGTSPLHF. CDR3 nucleotides: TGTGCCAGCATTTCCGGACAGGGAACTTCACCCCTCCACTTT.

The chain recombines TRBV30 with TRBJ2-5, with 8 bases fitting TRBD2. The CDR3 contains 14 residues. Losses at the gene ends were 6 bases for V and 6 bases for J; bases not matched to a gene: 12. Germline V gives CDR1 GTSNPN, CDR2 SVGIG (reference sequence). This CDR3 is CACSLTGGAKTQYF. The CDR3 DNA sequence: TGTGCCTGCTCCCTCACGGGGGGGGCGAAGACCCAGTACTTC.